This entry is about one T cell receptor beta chain. The sample originates from a study of control samples from healthy donors and cancer patients. Clones were read by immunoSEQ multiplex PCR, and TCRdb kept only the in-frame ones, dropping some. The table has 85,000 to 100,000 clones, more than 85% seen once. V shed 0 bases and J shed 1 base, with 2 bases lying between them. CDR3 length equals 13 residues. The germline V gene has CDR1 SGHRS and CDR2 YFSETQ. The chain couples TRBV5-1 to TRBJ2-4; D gene ambiguous. The sequence was obtained from a man between 18 and 35 years old in good health. The specimen was blood. The CDR3 sequence is CASSLGAKNIQYF. The CDR3 nucleotides read TGCGCCAGCAGCTTGGGGGCCAAAAACATTCAGTACTTC.